Shown below are 19 T cell receptor beta chains from a single sample sequenced in a study of T cell responses to AZD1222 COVID-19 vaccine (dated by TCRdb to 2020 to 2023). Preparation of the library involved the immunoSEQ multiplex PCR assay. TCRdb provides this immuneACCESS table in a form limited to in-frame rearrangements. Some clones are lacking; in checked studies, under half of them reflect an unresolved V gene, and why the rest are absent is not known. The sample yields approximately 110,000 clones; just over 85% were counted once. In total, the top ten clones hold 7.7% of the sample. In light of the paper, this sample's time point label describes: baseline before first vaccination. The sequencing here drew on peripheral blood, taken on day 0 of AZD1222 vaccination. The receptors were gathered from an adult in good health.

Only one count was recorded for this clone. The rearrangement uses TRBV2 and TRBJ2-3, with 7 bases matching TRBD2. Trimming removed 3 bases from V and 0 bases from J; junction bases left unmatched: 3. The CDR3 is 15 amino acids. CDR1 and CDR2 from the germline V gene are SNHLY and FYNNEI. The CDR3 DNA sequence: TGTGCCAGCAGTGATGGGGGGGGGAGCACAGATACGCAGTATTTT. The encoded protein is CASSDGGGSTDTQYF.

The rearrangement joins TRBV6-4 to TRBJ2-1; 11 nucleotides match TRBD2. V shed 4 bases and J 8 bases; nucleotides not matched to a gene: 4. Germline V lookup: CDR1 MRHNA, CDR2 SNTAGT. This CDR3 has 14 residues. The CDR3 bases are TGTGCCAGCAGTGGCCTAGCGGGAGGCTATGAGCAGTTCTTC. Translating gives CASSGLAGGYEQFF.

The chain links TRBV21-1 to TRBJ2-1; the table names TRBD1, a call not compared with the DNA. TRBV21-1 is flagged as a pseudogene. CDR3 length: 17 amino acids. CDR3 in DNA: TGTGCCAGCAGCCCCCCGACTGGACAGGGGCCCTACAATGAGCAGTTCTTC. Encoded protein: CASSPPTGQGPYNEQFF.

The chain carries TRBV7-9 and TRBJ2-3; D perhaps matches TRBD2 (6 bases). Per the germline V gene, CDR1 is SEHNR and CDR2 is FQNEAQ (reference sequence). The CDR3 consists of 16 residues. The V end was cut by 0 bases, the J end by 4 bases, with 14 bases between. CDR3 DNA: TGTGCCAGCAGCTTAGCGGGCGGCGGAGGGGCAGATACGCAGTATTTT. Protein sequence: CASSLAGGGGADTQYF.

This clone was detected once. The V and J genes are TRBV12-5 and TRBJ2-1; D might be TRBD1 (5 bases). V was clipped by 2 bases and J by 10 bases, with 12 bases between them. CDR1 and CDR2 from the germline V gene are LGHNT and FRNRAP. The CDR3 totals 13 residues. CDR3 amino acids: CASGLMGPGEQFF. The CDR3 coding sequence is TGTGCTAGTGGTTTGATGGGGCCCGGCGAGCAGTTCTTC.

V is TRBV11-2 and J is TRBJ2-3; a possible D gene is TRBD2 (6 bases). V was pared by 5 bases and J by 3 bases, with 15 bases between. From germline, CDR1 is SGHAT and CDR2 FQNNGV. CDR3 length equals 15 residues. DNA of the CDR3: TGTGCCAGCAGCCTTCCGGGCGGGGAGACAGATACGCAGTATTTT. Its protein product is CASSLPGGETDTQYF.

This chain uses TRBV5-1 with TRBJ1-2; the D gene is possibly TRBD1 (5 bases). The germline V gene has CDR1 SGHRS and CDR2 YFSETQ. There are 15 residues in the CDR3. V lost 4 bases to trimming and J lost 0 bases, with 13 bases between them. CDR3 region: CASSPGLGPNYGYTF. The CDR3 DNA reads as TGCGCCAGCAGCCCGGGACTGGGCCCTAACTATGGCTACACCTTC.

About this clone itself: The junction differs from germline at one of its ends, possibly a read error. V and J are TRBV30 and TRBJ1-5, with no clear D. This CDR3 contains 16 residues. Germline CDR1 and CDR2: GTSNPN and SVGIG (reference sequence). Here the CDR3 reads CAWGVQGAFSNQPQHF. The DNA of the CDR3 is TGTGCCTGGGGTGTACAAGGAGCTTTTAGCAATCAGCCCCAGCATTTT.

This clone turned up a few times. The CDR3 DNA reads TGCGCCAGCAGCTCCGGACAGGGGGGCCCAACCCTCCACTTT. It is translated as CASSSGQGGPTLHF. V and J are TRBV5-1 and TRBJ1-6, with 10 bases lining up with TRBD1. This CDR3 is 14 amino acids long. CDR1 SGHRS and CDR2 YFSETQ come from the germline V gene. The trim removed 3 bases at V and 14 bases at J, leaving 8 bases unmatched.

The chain joins TRBV30 to TRBJ2-3; D not resolved. Trimming left V 0 bases short and J 6 bases short, with 4 bases between. This CDR3 has 11 amino acids. Per germline, CDR1 GTSNPN and CDR2 SVGIG (reference sequence). In DNA form, the CDR3 reads TGTGCCTGGAGTGTAAGTGATACGCAGTATTTT. Translation: CAWSVSDTQYF.

This clone was recorded a few times. The genes are TRBV18 and TRBJ1-4; no reliable D call. The CDR3 consists of 14 residues. Trimming removed 3 bases at V and 4 bases at J, with 9 bases between. Germline CDR1 KGHSH, CDR2 LQKENI. CDR3 loop: CASSPLRSNEKLFF. Written as DNA, the CDR3 is TGTGCCAGCTCACCGCTGAGGAGTAATGAAAAACTGTTTTTT.

The sample holds one count of this clone. V gene TRBV30 combines with J gene TRBJ1-6, with TRBD1 matching over 7 bases. CDR1 GTSNPN and CDR2 SVGIG come from the germline V gene (reference sequence). The CDR3 runs to 16 residues. The ends lost 3 bases at V and 8 bases at J; junction bases unmatched: 13. This CDR3 reads CAWSRDRPGIDSPLHF. The CDR3 region has the DNA TGTGCCTGGAGCAGGGACAGACCGGGGATTGATTCACCCCTCCACTTT. Using reference TRBV30 and TRBJ1-6 for the parts outside the CDR3, the full variable domain is SQTIHQWPATLVQPVGSPLSLECTVEGTSNPNLYWYRQAAGRGLQLLFYSVGIGQISSEVPQNLSASRPQDRQFILSSKKLLLSDSGFYLCAWSRDRPGIDSPLHFGNGTRLTVT.

The chain combines TRBV6-2 or TRBV6-3 with TRBJ2-7; the D is unclear. Germline V gene lookup returns CDR1 MNHEY and CDR2 SVGEGT. The ends were cut back, 4 bases at V and 2 bases at J, with 12 bases in the middle. CDR3 length: 14 residues. The CDR3 DNA is TGTGCCAGCAGTTTCCGGACCGGACCCTACGAGCAGTACTTC. Translation: CASSFRTGPYEQYF.

This CDR3 reads CASSPDYGYTF. The CDR3 bases are TGTGCCAGCAGCCCCGACTATGGCTACACCTTC. The V call is TRBV28, the J call TRBJ1-2; D is unresolved. Germline V gene lookup returns CDR1 MDHEN and CDR2 SYDVKM. The V end was cut by 6 bases, the J end by 3 bases, with 5 bases between. This CDR3 is 11 amino acids long.

V gene TRBV11-2 combines with J gene TRBJ1-4; D is undetermined. Trimming cost V 2 bases and J 6 bases, with 7 bases left between them. The CDR3 has 13 residues. In germline, CDR1 is SGHAT, CDR2 FQNNGV. The CDR3 loop reads CASSLTSDEKLFF. DNA of the CDR3: TGTGCCAGCAGCTTAACTTCGGATGAAAAACTGTTTTTT.

The chain couples TRBV28 to TRBJ2-7, with D unresolved. Germline V CDR1 and CDR2: MDHEN, SYDVKM. The length of the CDR3 is 13 residues. The V end was cut by 4 bases, the J end by 5 bases, with 12 bases between. The CDR3 region is CASSSPDLNEQYF. The CDR3 DNA reads as TGTGCCAGCAGTTCCCCAGACCTAAACGAGCAGTACTTC.

The genes are TRBV11-2 and TRBJ2-1; D not resolved. CDR3 length equals 15 residues. Germline assignment: CDR1 SGHAT and CDR2 FQNNGV. V lost 1 base to trimming and J lost 6 bases, with 13 bases between them. This CDR3 reads CASSLVHIGINEQFF. The CDR3, as DNA: TGTGCCAGCAGCTTAGTTCATATAGGGATCAATGAGCAGTTCTTC.

The chain employs TRBV18 and TRBJ2-3; D gene uncertain. Between the trimmed V and J ends, which lost 0 bases and 1 base, there was a span of 11 bases. Germline assignment: CDR1 KGHSH and CDR2 LQKENI. This CDR3 spans 16 amino acids. DNA of the CDR3: TGTGCCAGCTCACCACCCGGACCCGTCCGCACAGATACGCAGTATTTT. It yields the protein CASSPPGPVRTDTQYF.

V is TRBV13 and J is TRBJ2-2; 9 nucleotides agree with TRBD2. The CDR3 extends over 15 amino acids. The ends lost 6 bases at V and 2 bases at J; junction bases unmatched: 4. The germline V gene encodes CDR1 PRHDT and CDR2 FYEKMQ (reference sequence). The CDR3 spells CASRQRGENTGELFF. The DNA of the CDR3 is TGTGCCAGCAGGCAGCGGGGGGAAAACACCGGGGAGCTGTTTTTT.